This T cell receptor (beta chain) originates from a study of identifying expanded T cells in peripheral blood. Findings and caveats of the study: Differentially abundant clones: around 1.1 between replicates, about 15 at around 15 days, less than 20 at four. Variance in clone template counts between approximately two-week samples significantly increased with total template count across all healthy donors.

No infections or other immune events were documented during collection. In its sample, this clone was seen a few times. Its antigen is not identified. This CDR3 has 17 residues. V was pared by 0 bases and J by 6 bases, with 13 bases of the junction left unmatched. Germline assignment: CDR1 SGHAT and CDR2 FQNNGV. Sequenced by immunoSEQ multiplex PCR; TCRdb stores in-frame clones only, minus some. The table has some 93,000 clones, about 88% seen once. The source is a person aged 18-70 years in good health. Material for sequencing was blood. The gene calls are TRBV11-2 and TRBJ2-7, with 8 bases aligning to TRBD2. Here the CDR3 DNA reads TGTGCCAGCAGCTTAGAGGGTTCAGAAGCGGGAGTAACCGAGCAGTACTTC. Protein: CASSLEGSEAGVTEQYF.